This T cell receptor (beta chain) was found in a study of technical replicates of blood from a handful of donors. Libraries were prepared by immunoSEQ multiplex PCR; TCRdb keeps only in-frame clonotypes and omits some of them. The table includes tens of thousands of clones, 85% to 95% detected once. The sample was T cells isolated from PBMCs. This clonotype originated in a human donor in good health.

The CDR3 sequence: CASSFWYYREGADTQYF. The CDR3 DNA reads as TGCGCCAGCAGCTTTTGGTATTACAGGGAGGGTGCAGATACGCAGTATTTT. V gene TRBV5-1 combines with J gene TRBJ2-3; a possible D gene is TRBD2 (7 bases). Trimming removed 2 bases from V and 4 bases from J, with 20 bases in between. Germline-derived CDR1 and CDR2 are SGHRS and YFSETQ. The CDR3 runs to 17 residues.